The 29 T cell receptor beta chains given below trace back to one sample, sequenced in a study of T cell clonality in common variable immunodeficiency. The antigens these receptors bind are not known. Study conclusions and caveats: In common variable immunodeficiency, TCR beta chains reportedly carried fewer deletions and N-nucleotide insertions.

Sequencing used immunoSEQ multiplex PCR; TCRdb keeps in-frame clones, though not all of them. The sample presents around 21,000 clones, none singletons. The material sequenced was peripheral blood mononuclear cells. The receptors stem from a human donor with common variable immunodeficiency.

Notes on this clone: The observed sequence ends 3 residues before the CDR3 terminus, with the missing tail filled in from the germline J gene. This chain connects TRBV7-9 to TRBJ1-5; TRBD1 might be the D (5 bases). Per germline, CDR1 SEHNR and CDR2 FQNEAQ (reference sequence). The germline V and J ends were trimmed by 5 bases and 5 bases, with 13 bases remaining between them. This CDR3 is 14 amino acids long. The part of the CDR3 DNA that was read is TGTGCCAGCAGCCTCGACAGAGCTGATCAGCCC. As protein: CASSLDRADQP. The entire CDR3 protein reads CASSLDRADQPQHF.

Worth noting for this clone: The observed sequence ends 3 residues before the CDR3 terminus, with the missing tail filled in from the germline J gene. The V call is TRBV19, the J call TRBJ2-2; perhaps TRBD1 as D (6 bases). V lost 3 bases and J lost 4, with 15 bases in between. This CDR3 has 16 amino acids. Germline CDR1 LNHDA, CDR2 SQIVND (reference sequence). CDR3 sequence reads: CASSIERGTTTGELFF. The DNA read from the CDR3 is TGTGCCAGTAGTATCGAGAGGGGGACAACCACCGGGGAG.

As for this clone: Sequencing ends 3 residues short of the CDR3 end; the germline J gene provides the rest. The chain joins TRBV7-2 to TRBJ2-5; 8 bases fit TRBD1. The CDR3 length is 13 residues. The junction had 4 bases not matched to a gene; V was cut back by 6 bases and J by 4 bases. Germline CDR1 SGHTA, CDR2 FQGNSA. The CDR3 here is CASRGQAGETQYF. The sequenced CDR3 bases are TGTGCCAGCAGGGGACAGGCGGGAGAGACC.

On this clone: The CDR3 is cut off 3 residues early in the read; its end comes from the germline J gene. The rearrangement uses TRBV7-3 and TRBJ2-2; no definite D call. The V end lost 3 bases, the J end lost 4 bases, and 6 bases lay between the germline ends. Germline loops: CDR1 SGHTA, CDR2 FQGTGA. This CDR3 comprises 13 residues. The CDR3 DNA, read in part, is TGTGCCAGCAGCTTGCAGAGCACCGGGGAG. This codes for CASSLQSTGE. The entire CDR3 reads CASSLQSTGELFF.

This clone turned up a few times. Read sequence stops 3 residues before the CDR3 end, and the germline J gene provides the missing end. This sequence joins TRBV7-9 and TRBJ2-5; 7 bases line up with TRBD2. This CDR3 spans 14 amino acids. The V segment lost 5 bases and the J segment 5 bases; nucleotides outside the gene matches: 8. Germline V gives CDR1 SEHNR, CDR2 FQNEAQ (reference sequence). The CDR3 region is CASSQTMGGETQYF. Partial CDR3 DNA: TGTGCCAGCAGCCAAACTATGGGGGGGGAGACC.

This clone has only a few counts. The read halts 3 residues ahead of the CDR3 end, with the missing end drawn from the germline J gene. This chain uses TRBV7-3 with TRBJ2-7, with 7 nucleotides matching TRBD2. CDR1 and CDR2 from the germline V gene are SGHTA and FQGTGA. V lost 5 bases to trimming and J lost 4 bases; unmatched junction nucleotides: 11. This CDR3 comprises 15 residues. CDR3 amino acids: CASSRGLDSGYEQYF. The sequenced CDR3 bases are TGTGCCAGCAGCCGCGGACTAGACTCGGGGTACGAG.

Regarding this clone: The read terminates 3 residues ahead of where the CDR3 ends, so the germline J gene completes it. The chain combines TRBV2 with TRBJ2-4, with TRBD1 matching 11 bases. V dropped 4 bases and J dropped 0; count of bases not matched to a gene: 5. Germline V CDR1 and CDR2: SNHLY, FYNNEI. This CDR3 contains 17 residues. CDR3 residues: CASSAGQGDVAKNIQYF. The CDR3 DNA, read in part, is TGTGCCAGCAGTGCGGGACAGGGGGACGTAGCCAAAAACATT.

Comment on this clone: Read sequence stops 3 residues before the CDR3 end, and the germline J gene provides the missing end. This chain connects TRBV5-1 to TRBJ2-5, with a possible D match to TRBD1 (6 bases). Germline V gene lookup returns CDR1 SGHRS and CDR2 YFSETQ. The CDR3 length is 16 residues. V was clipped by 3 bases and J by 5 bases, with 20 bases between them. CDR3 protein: CASSSTWDTDRETQYF. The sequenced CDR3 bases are TGCGCCAGCAGCTCCACGTGGGACACCGATAGGGAGACC.

The covered CDR3 bases are TGTGCCAGCAGAAGGACTAGCGGGAGTCCCAATGAG. Its protein is CASRRTSGSPNE. The entire CDR3 protein reads CASRRTSGSPNEQFF. This sequence joins TRBV7-2 and TRBJ2-1, with 13 bases that match TRBD2. The read ends 3 residues early relative to the CDR3; the germline J gene fills the gap. Germline V gene lookup returns CDR1 SGHTA and CDR2 FQGNSA. This CDR3 region has 15 residues. After removal of 6 bases from V and 6 bases from J, the junction contained 5 bases not matched to a gene.

This chain's CDR3 is CASSAAGGNSPLHF. CDR3 DNA (partial): TGTGCCAGCAGCGCCGCCGGGGGTAATTCACCC. This chain connects TRBV7-9 to TRBJ1-6; maybe TRBD1 (5 bases). The read ends 3 residues early relative to the CDR3; the germline J gene fills the gap. V was shortened by 5 bases and J by 6 bases, with 11 bases between the two germline ends. The CDR3 is made up of 14 amino acids. In germline, CDR1 is SEHNR, CDR2 FQNEAQ (reference sequence).

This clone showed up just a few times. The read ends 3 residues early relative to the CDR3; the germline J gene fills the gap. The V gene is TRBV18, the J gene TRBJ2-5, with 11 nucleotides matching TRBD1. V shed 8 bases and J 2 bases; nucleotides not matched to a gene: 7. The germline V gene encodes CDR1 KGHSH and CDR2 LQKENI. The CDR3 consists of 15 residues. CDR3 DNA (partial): TGTGCCAGCCAGAGTGGGACAGGGGGACAAGAGACC. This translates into CASQSGTGGQET. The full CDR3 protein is CASQSGTGGQETQYF.

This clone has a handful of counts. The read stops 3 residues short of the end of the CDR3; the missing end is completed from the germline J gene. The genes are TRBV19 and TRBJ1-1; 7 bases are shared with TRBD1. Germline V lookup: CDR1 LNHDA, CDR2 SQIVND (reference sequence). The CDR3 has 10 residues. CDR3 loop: CASSRGKAFF. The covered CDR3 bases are TGTGCCAGTAGCAGGGGGAAA.

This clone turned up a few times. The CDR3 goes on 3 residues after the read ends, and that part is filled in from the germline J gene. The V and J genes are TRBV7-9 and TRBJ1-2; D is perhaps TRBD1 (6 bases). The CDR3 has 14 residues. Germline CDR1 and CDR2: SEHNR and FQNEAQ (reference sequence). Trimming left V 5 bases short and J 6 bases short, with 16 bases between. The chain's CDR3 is CASSRAGGADGYTF. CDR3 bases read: TGTGCCAGCAGCCGGGCGGGGGGCGCGGATGGC.

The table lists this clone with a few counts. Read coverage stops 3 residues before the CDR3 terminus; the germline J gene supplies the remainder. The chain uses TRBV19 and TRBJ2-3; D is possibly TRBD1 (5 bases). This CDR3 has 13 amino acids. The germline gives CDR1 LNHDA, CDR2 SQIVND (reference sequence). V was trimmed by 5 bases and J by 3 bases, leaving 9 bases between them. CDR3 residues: CASSFRQTDTQYF. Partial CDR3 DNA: TGTGCCAGTAGTTTTAGACAGACAGATACG.

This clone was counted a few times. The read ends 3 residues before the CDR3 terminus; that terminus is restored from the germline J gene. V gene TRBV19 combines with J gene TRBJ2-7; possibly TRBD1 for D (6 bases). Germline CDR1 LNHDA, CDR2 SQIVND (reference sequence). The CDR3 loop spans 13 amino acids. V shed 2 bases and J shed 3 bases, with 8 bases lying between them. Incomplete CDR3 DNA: TGTGCCAGTAGTATAAACAGGGACTACGAG. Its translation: CASSINRDYE. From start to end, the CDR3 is CASSINRDYEQYF.

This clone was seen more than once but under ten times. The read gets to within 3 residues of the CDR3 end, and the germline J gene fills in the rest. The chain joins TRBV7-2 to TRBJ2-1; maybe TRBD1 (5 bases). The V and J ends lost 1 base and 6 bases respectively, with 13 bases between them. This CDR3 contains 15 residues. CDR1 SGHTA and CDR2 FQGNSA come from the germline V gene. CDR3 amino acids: CASSLGPGPLNEQFF. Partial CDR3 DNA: TGTGCCAGCAGCTTAGGTCCAGGGCCACTCAATGAG.

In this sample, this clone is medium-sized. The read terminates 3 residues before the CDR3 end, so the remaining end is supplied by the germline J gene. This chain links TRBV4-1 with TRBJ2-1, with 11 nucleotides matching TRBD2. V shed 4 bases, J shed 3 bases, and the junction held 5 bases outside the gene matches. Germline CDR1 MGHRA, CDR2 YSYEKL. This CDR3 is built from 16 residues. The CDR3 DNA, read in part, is TGCGCCAGCAGCCCGGGACTAGCGGTCCGCTACAATGAG. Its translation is CASSPGLAVRYNE. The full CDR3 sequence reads CASSPGLAVRYNEQFF.

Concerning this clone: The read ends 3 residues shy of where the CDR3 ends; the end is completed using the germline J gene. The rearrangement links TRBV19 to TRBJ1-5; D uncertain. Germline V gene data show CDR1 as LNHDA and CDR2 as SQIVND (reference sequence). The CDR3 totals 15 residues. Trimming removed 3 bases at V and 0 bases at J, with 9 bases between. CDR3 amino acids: CASSMGSNSNQPQHF. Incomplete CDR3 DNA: TGTGCCAGTAGTATGGGCAGTAATAGCAATCAGCCC.

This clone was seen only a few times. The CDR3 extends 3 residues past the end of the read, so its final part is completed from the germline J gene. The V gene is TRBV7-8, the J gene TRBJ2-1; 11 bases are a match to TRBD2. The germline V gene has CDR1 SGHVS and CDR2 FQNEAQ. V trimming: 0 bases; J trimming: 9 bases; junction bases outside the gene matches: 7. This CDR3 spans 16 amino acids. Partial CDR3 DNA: TGTGCCAGCAGCTTAGCCCGACTAGCGGGAAGGTTTGAG. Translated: CASSLARLAGRFE. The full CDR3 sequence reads CASSLARLAGRFEQFF.

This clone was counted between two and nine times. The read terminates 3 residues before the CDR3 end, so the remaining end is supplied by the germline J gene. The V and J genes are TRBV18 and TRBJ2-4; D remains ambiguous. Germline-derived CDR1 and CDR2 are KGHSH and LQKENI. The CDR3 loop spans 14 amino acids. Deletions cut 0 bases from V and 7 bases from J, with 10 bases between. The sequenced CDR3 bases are TGTGCCAGCTCACCACCGTCCCATCGGAACATT. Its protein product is CASSPPSHRNI. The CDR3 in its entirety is CASSPPSHRNIQYF.

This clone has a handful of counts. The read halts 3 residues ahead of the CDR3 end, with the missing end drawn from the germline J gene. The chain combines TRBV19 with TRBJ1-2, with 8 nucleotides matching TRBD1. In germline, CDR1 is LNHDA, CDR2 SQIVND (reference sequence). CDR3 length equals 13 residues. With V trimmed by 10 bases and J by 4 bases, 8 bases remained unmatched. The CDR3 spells CATGQGGLYGYTF. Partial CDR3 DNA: TGTGCCACCGGACAGGGAGGACTCTATGGC.

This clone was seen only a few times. The CDR3: CASSLGDRPGYEQYF. CDR3 DNA (partial): TGTGCCAGCAGCTTGGGGGACAGACCGGGGTACGAG. This chain connects TRBV5-6 to TRBJ2-7; 7 bases line up with TRBD1. Coverage ceases 3 residues before the CDR3 finishes, and the germline J gene fills in the end. With 0 bases clipped from V and 4 bases from J, the junction kept 7 bases outside the gene matches. Germline V CDR1 and CDR2: SGHDT, YYEEEE. The CDR3 covers 15 residues. Together with reference TRBV5-6 and TRBJ2-7, the CDR3 gives the full variable domain: DAGVTQSPTHLIKTRGQQVTLRCSPKSGHDTVSWYQQALGQGPQFIFQYYEEEERQRGNFPDRFSGHQFPNYSSELNVNALLLGDSALYLCASSLGDRPGYEQYFGPGTRLTVT.

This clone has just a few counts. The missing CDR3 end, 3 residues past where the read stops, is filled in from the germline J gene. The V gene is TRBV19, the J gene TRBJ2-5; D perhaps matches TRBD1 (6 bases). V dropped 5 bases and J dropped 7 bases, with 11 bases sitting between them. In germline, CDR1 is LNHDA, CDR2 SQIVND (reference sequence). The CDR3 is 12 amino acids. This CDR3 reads CASSADSGTQYF. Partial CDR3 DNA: TGTGCCAGTAGTGCGGACAGCGGGACC.

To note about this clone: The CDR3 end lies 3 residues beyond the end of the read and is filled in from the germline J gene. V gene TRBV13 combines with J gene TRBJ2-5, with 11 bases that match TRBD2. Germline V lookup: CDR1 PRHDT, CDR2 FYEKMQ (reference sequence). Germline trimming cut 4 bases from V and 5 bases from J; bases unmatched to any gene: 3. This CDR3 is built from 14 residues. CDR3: CASSSRTSGETQYF. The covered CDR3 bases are TGTGCCAGCAGCTCCCGGACTAGCGGGGAGACC.

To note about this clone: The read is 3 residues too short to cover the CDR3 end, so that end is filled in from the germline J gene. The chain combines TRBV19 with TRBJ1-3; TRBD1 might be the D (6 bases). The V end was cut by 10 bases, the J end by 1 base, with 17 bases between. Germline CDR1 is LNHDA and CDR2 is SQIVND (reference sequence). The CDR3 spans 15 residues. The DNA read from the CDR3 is TGTGCCACGTGGACAACAGGGACATCTGGAAACACC. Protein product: CATWTTGTSGNT. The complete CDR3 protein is CATWTTGTSGNTIYF.

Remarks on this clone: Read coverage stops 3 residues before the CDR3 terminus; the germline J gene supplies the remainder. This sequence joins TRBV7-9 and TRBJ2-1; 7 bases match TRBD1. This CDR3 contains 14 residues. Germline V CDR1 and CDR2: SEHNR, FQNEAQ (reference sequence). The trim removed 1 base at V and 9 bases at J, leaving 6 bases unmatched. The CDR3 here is CASSLETGFGEQFF. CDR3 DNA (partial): TGTGCCAGCAGCTTAGAGACAGGGTTCGGTGAG.

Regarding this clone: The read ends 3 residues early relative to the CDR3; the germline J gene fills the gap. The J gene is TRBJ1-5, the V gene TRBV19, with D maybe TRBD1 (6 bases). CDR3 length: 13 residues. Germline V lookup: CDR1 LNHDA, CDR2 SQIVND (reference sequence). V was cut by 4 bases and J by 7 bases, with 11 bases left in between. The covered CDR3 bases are TGTGCCAGTAGTACAAAAACAGGGCAGCCC. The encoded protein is CASSTKTGQP. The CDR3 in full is CASSTKTGQPQHF.

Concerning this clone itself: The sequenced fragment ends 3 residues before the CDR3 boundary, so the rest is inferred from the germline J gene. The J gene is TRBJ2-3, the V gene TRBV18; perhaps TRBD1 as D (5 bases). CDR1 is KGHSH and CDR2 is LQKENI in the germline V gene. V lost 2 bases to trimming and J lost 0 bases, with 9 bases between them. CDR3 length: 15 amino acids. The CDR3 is CASSPGHFSTDTQYF. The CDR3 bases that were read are TGTGCCAGCTCACCAGGACACTTCAGCACAGATACG.

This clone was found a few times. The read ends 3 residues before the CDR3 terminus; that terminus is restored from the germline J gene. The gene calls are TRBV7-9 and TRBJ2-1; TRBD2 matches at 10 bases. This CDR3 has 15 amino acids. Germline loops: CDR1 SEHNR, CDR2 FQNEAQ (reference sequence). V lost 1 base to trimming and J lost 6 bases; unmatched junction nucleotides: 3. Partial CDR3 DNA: TGTGCCAGCAGCTTAGGGGCTAGCGGGAGCAATGAG. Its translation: CASSLGASGSNE. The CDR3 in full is CASSLGASGSNEQFF. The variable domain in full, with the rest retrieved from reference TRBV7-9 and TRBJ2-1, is DTGVSQNPRHKITKRGQNVTFRCDPISEHNRLYWYRQTLGQGPEFLTYFQNEAQLEKSRLLSDRFSAERPKGSFSTLEIQRTEQGDSAMYLCASSLGASGSNEQFFGPGTRLTVL.